Given below is one T cell receptor beta chain in context. Its antigen is unknown. These data come from a study of cytomegalovirus exposure and HLA in healthy donors. Study background: Previous work identified 120 million or so unique TCR beta sequences from roughly 180 million T cells.

The PCR had 60 Vbeta and 13 Jbeta primers. Some clones are missing from TCRdb's copy, which holds only in-frame ones; the method was immunoSEQ multiplex PCR. The repertoire holds 150,000 to 250,000 clones, just over 75% seen once, with approximately 2% in the top ten. The CDR3 is made up of 12 amino acids. V gave up 0 bases and J gave up 8 bases, with 6 bases separating them. CDR1 and CDR2 from the germline V gene are SGHRS and YFSETQ. Study-wide results and limits: Information on immune exposure was restricted to one variable (CMV serostatus). About 87% or about 30% of the time was how often most TCR beta V segments were productive, according to an earlier analysis.

V and J are TRBV5-1 and TRBJ2-1; D is undetermined. Sequences were obtained from PBMCs. The receptor's source is a man aged 30 to 45 in good health and CMV-seronegative. The CDR3 spells CASSLDRHEQFF. CDR3 in DNA: TGCGCCAGCAGCTTGGACAGACATGAGCAGTTCTTC.